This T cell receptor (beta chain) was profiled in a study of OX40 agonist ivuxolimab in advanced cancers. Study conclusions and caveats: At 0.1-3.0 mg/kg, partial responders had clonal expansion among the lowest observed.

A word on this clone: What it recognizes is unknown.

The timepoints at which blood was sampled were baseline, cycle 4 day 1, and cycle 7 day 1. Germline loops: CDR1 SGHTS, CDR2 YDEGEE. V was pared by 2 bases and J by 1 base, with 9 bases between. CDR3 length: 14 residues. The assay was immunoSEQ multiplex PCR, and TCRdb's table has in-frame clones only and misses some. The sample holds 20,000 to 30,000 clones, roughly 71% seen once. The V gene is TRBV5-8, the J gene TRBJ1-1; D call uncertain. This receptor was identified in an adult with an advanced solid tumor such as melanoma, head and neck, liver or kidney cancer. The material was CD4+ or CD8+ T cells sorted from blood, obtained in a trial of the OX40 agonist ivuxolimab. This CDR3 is CASSLRPANTEAFF. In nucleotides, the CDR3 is TGTGCCAGCAGCTTACGACCAGCGAACACTGAAGCTTTCTTT.